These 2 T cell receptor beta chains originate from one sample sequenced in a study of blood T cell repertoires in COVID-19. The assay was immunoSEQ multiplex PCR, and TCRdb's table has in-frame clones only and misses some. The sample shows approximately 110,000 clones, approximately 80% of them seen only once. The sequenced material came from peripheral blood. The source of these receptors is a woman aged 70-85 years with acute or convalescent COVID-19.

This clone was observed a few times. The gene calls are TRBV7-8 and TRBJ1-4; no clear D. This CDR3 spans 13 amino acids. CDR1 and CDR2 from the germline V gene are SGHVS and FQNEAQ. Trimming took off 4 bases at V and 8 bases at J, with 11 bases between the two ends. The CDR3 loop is CASSSSGEEKLFF. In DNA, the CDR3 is TGTGCCAGCAGCTCATCCGGAGAGGAAAAACTGTTTTTT.

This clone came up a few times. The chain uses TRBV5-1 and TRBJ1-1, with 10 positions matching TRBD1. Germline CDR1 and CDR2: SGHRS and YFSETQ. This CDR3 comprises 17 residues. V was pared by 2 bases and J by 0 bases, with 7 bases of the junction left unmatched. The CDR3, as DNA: TGCGCCAGCAGCTTCGGACAGGGGGTGGCTATGAACACTGAAGCTTTCTTT. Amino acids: CASSFGQGVAMNTEAFF. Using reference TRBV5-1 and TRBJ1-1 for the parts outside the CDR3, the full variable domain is KAGVTQTPRYLIKTRGQQVTLSCSPISGHRSVSWYQQTPGQGLQFLFEYFSETQRNKGNFPGRFSGRQFSNSRSEMNVSTLELGDSALYLCASSFGQGVAMNTEAFFGQGTRLTVV.